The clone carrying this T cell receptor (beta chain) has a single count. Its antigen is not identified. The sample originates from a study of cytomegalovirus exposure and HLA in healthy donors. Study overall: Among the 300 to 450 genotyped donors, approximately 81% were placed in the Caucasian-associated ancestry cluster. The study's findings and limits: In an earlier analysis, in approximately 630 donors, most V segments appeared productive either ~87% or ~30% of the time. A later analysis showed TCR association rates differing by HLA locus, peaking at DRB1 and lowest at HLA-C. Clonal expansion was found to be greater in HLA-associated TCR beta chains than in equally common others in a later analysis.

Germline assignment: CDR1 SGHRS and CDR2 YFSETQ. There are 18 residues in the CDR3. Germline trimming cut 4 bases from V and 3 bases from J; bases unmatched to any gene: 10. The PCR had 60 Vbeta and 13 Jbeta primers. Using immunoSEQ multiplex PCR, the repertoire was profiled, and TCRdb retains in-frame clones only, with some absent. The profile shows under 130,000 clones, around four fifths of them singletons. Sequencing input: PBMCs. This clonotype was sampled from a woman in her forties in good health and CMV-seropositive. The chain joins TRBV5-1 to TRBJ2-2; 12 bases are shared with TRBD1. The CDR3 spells CASSHPKGTGGYTGELFF. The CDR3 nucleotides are TGCGCCAGCAGCCACCCGAAGGGGACAGGGGGCTACACCGGGGAGCTGTTTTTT.